The 15 T cell receptor beta chains below were found in one sample sequenced in a study of blood T cells in healthy people across ages. Primed by a sample-barcoded 5' primer and a J-beta primer mix, a second PCR proceeded for roughly 6 to 12 cycles. In TCRdb, the 5' RACE reads were re-called with MiXCR into one record per CDR3 protein. The sample includes hundreds of thousands of distinct CDR3 sequences, about 20% of them seen just once. Input material: blood. The receptors shown here come from a man in his 70s in good health.

The rearrangement uses TRBV11-2 and TRBJ2-7; TRBD2 agrees at 13 bases. The J call may be mistaken, given a closer DNA end match to TRBJ2-1. Germline CDR1 reads SGHAT; CDR2 reads FQNNGV. This CDR3 contains 15 residues. The DNA of the CDR3 is TGTGCCAGCAGCCAGACTAGCGGGGGGAACAATGAGCAGTTCTTC. Its translation: CASSQTSGGNNEQFF.

The chain employs TRBV10-3 and TRBJ2-7, with a possible D match to TRBD1 (5 bases). The CDR3 spans 12 residues. CDR1 ENHRY and CDR2 SYGVKD come from the germline V gene. Trimming removed 6 bases from V and 5 bases from J, with 11 bases in between. The CDR3 sequence is CAISTTVNEQYF. The CDR3 DNA sequence: TGTGCCATCAGCACGACAGTAAACGAGCAGTACTTC.

This rearrangement joins TRBV9 to TRBJ2-7; possible D gene TRBD1, 6 bases. The better agreement between TRBJ2-1 and the DNA end casts doubt on the J call. Germline-derived CDR1 and CDR2 are SGDLS and YYNGEE. The CDR3 extends over 15 amino acids. This CDR3 reads CASSVDTLRGNEQFF. The DNA for the CDR3 is TGTGCCAGCAGCGTAGACACCCTTAGGGGGAATGAGCAGTTCTTC.

The chain links TRBV18 to TRBJ1-3; D perhaps matches TRBD1 (5 bases). CDR1 and CDR2 (germline): KGHSH, LQKENI. This CDR3 has 15 amino acids. Trimming left V 3 bases short and J 0 bases short, with 9 bases between. As DNA, the CDR3 is TGTGCCAGCTCACCCCGGGGGGACTCTGGAAACACCATATATTTT. It yields the protein CASSPRGDSGNTIYF.

V gene TRBV12-5 combines with J gene TRBJ2-1, with TRBD1 identical over 10 bases. CDR3 length: 14 amino acids. V shed 7 bases, J shed 4 bases, and the junction held 4 bases outside the gene matches. Germline V lookup: CDR1 LGHNT, CDR2 FRNRAP. The CDR3 region is CASVGGQGYNEQFF. Here the CDR3 DNA reads TGTGCTAGTGTAGGGGGACAGGGGTACAATGAGCAGTTCTTC. Drawing the rest from reference TRBV12-5 and TRBJ2-1, the complete variable domain is DARVTQTPRHKVTEMGQEVTMRCQPILGHNTVFWYRQTMMQGLELLAYFRNRAPLDDSGMPKDRFSAEMPDATLATLKIQPSEPRDSAVYFCASVGGQGYNEQFFGPGTRLTVL.

The chain uses TRBV5-6 and TRBJ2-2; 10 bases fit TRBD2. CDR1 is SGHDT, CDR2 YYEEEE, per germline. V lost 4 bases and J lost 0; bases outside the gene matches: 3. This CDR3 contains 16 residues. The chain's CDR3 is CASSTGLASNTGELFF. The DNA of the CDR3 is TGTGCCAGCAGCACGGGACTAGCGTCGAACACCGGGGAGCTGTTTTTT. Full variable domain (outside the CDR3, taken from reference TRBV5-6 and TRBJ2-2): DAGVTQSPTHLIKTRGQQVTLRCSPKSGHDTVSWYQQALGQGPQFIFQYYEEEERQRGNFPDRFSGHQFPNYSSELNVNALLLGDSALYLCASSTGLASNTGELFFGEGSRLTVL.

A word on this clonotype: This sequence may be a read error, since a much larger clone differs from it by one base. This rearrangement joins TRBV5-1 to TRBJ1-3, with a tentative D call TRBD1 (5 bases). Trimming cost V 3 bases and J 0 bases, with 13 bases left between them. Germline V gene data show CDR1 as SGHRS and CDR2 as YFSETQ. The CDR3 runs 16 residues. The CDR3 DNA reads TGCGCCAGCAGCTGCCGGGACGTCAGCTCTGGAAACACCATATATTTT. As protein: CASSCRDVSSGNTIYF.

The J gene is TRBJ2-3, the V gene TRBV9; TRBD1 matches 10 bases. V shed 4 bases, J shed 4 bases, and the junction held 9 bases outside the gene matches. This CDR3 has 16 residues. In germline, CDR1 is SGDLS, CDR2 YYNGEE. CDR3 in DNA: TGTGCCAGCAGCCTAAAGTGGGACAGGGGAGCAGATACGCAGTATTTT. Encoded protein: CASSLKWDRGADTQYF.

This clonotype was seen many times. The chain recombines TRBV6-5 with TRBJ1-1; tentative D call: TRBD1 (6 bases). CDR3 length equals 14 residues. Germline V gives CDR1 MNHEY, CDR2 SVGAGI. V was cut by 11 bases and J by 1 base, with 17 bases left in between. The DNA for the CDR3 is TGTGCCTCAGGGCCCGGGACATCGAACACTGAAGCTTTCTTT. Residues: CASGPGTSNTEAFF.

This clonotype was picked up a small number of times. The CDR3 protein is CASTRTTQGGQYF. The CDR3 DNA reads TGTGCCAGCACTCGAACCACTCAGGGGGGTCAGTACTTC. This sequence joins TRBV6-2 or TRBV6-3 and TRBJ2-4; D possibly corresponds to TRBD1 (7 bases). The length of the CDR3 is 13 residues. The V gene lost 7 bases and the J gene lost 12 bases, with 19 bases spanning the gap. The germline V gene has CDR1 MNHEY and CDR2 SVGEGT.

The V call is TRBV3-1, the J call TRBJ2-7, with D perhaps TRBD1 (6 bases). The CDR3 sequence is 13 residues long. Trimming shortened V by 4 bases and J by 6 bases, and 13 bases separated the two germline ends. Germline lookup yields CDR1 LGHDT and CDR2 YNNKEL (reference sequence). The CDR3 protein is CASSRYRDLEQYF. Written as DNA, the CDR3 is TGTGCCAGCAGCCGTTACAGGGACCTCGAGCAGTACTTC.

This chain joins TRBV5-1 and TRBJ2-3, with TRBD2 as a possible D gene (6 bases). The V and J ends lost 4 bases and 3 bases respectively, with 18 bases between them. The CDR3 loop spans 16 amino acids. Germline V gives CDR1 SGHRS, CDR2 YFSETQ. Here the CDR3 DNA reads TGCGCCAGCAGCCCCCGCGCCGCCAGCGGGACAGATACGCAGTATTTT. Residues: CASSPRAASGTDTQYF.

The V and J genes are TRBV20-1 and TRBJ2-2; the D gene is possibly TRBD2 (7 bases). The CDR3 runs 15 residues. Germline V gives CDR1 DFQATT, CDR2 SNEGSKA (reference sequence). V was cut by 5 bases and J by 5 bases, with 18 bases left in between. CDR3 in DNA: TGCAGTGCTCCCGGTCCGGGGGGCCGGACCGGGGAGCTGTTTTTT. As protein: CSAPGPGGRTGELFF.

The CDR3 sequence: CASTNPGQVSGDTQYF. CDR3 coding DNA: TGTGCCAGTACTAACCCAGGGCAGGTCTCGGGGGATACGCAGTATTTT. The chain joins TRBV19 to TRBJ2-3; possibly TRBD1 or TRBD2 for D (5 bases each). Trimming took off 7 bases at V and 6 bases at J, with 23 bases between the two ends. CDR1 is LNHDA, CDR2 SQIVND, per germline (reference sequence). This CDR3 contains 16 residues.

V and J are TRBV9 and TRBJ2-2; TRBD2 matches 7 bases. CDR1 is SGDLS, CDR2 YYNGEE, per germline. This CDR3 has 17 residues. V shed 0 bases and J 0 bases; nucleotides not matched to a gene: 5. CDR3 sequence: CASSVVSGITNTGELFF. The CDR3 nucleotides are TGTGCCAGCAGCGTAGTAAGCGGGATTACGAACACCGGGGAGCTGTTTTTT.